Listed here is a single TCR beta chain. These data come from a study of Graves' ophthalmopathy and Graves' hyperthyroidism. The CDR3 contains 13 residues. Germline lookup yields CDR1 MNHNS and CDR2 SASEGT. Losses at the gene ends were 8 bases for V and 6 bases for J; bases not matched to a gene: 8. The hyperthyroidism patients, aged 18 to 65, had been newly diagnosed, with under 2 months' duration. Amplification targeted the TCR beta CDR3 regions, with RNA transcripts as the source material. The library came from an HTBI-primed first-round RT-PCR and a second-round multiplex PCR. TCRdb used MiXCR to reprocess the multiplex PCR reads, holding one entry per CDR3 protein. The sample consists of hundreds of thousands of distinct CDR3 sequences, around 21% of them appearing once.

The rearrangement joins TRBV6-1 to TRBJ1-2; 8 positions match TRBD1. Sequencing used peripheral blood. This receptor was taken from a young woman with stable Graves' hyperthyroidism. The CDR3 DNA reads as TGTGCCAGCGAAGGAGGGGACAGGAATGGCTACACCTTC. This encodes CASEGGDRNGYTF.